This T cell receptor beta chain is drawn from a study of blood T cell repertoires in COVID-19. Turning to the study itself: The analysed material was cDNA or gDNA that came from T cells, B-cell-depleted T cells, or PBMCs.

Trimming pared 8 bases from V and 4 bases from J, leaving 19 bases between. CDR1 and CDR2 (germline): MNHEY, SVGAGI. The CDR3 sequence is 15 residues long. Generated by immunoSEQ multiplex PCR, the TCRdb table keeps only in-frame clones and is missing some. The sample yields approximately 110,000 clones, approximately 83% seen once. J is TRBJ2-3 and V is TRBV6-5; D perhaps matches TRBD1 (6 bases). The TCR sequence derives from a man aged 45-65 years with acute or convalescent COVID-19. The sample consisted of peripheral blood. The chain's CDR3 is CASGTRGGTSDTQYF. Here the CDR3 DNA reads TGTGCCAGCGGCACTAGAGGGGGAACTTCAGATACGCAGTATTTT.